Shown below are 20 T cell receptor beta chains from a single sample sequenced in a study of OX40 agonist ivuxolimab in advanced cancers. Repertoires were generated with immunoSEQ multiplex PCR, while TCRdb's copy carries only in-frame clones and drops some. The table has more than 100,000 clones, 85% to 90% seen once. Sample: CD4+ or CD8+ T cells sorted from blood, taken in a trial of the OX40 agonist ivuxolimab. The receptors shown here come from an adult with an advanced solid tumor such as melanoma, head and neck, liver or kidney cancer.

This sequence joins TRBV7-9 and TRBJ1-2; D might be TRBD1 (5 bases). Trimming left V 5 bases short and J 6 bases short, with 19 bases between. The CDR3 has 15 amino acids. CDR1 and CDR2 from the germline V gene are SEHNR and FQNEAQ (reference sequence). In DNA form, the CDR3 reads TGTGCCAGCAGCCAGGGTGGGGCGAGGTCCGATGGCTACACCTTC. This gives the protein CASSQGGARSDGYTF.

This chain connects TRBV30 to TRBJ1-2; 11 bases align to TRBD1. The V gene end was trimmed by 4 bases and the J gene end by 5 bases; junction bases not matched to a gene: 9. Germline V lookup: CDR1 GTSNPN, CDR2 SVGIG (reference sequence). The CDR3 runs to 15 residues. The CDR3, as DNA: TGTGCCTGGATTTATGGACAGGGGGCGCGGTATGGCTACACCTTC. It specifies CAWIYGQGARYGYTF.

The rearrangement joins TRBV30 to TRBJ1-5; D might be TRBD1 (5 bases). The CDR3 consists of 13 residues. Germline CDR1 GTSNPN, CDR2 SVGIG (reference sequence). Trimming took off 0 bases at V and 3 bases at J, with 6 bases between the two ends. For the CDR3, the DNA is TGTGCCTGGAGTGTACAGGACAATCAGCCCCAGCATTTT. Its protein product is CAWSVQDNQPQHF.

The genes are TRBV5-6 and TRBJ1-3; the D gene is possibly TRBD1 (5 bases). V was clipped by 5 bases and J by 0 bases, with 12 bases between them. CDR1 is SGHDT, CDR2 YYEEEE, per germline. The CDR3 loop spans 15 amino acids. The CDR3 sequence is CASSWRGDSGNTIYF. The CDR3 DNA is TGTGCCAGCAGTTGGAGGGGTGACTCTGGAAACACCATATATTTT.

The V and J genes are TRBV7-8 and TRBJ1-5; TRBD1 agrees at 7 bases. J was trimmed by 6 bases and V by 0 bases; bases with no gene match: 11. CDR3 length: 17 residues. Germline CDR1 and CDR2: SGHVS and FQNEAQ. The CDR3 nucleotides read TGTGCCAGCAGCTTAGCGCTGCAGGGGGAGTCATCTCAGCCCCAGCATTTT. Amino acids: CASSLALQGESSQPQHF.

V gene TRBV15 combines with J gene TRBJ1-4; 11 nucleotides agree with TRBD1. Germline V CDR1 and CDR2: LNHNV, YYDKDF (reference sequence). The CDR3 consists of 14 residues. The junction had 4 bases not matched to a gene; V was cut back by 5 bases and J by 8 bases. The CDR3 DNA is TGTGCCACCAGCCCGGACAGGGGGCGGGAAAAACTGTTTTTT. Translating it yields CATSPDRGREKLFF.

V gene TRBV27 combines with J gene TRBJ1-5; D gene unclear. The CDR3 contains 15 residues. Trimming left V 5 bases short and J 3 bases short, with 14 bases between. In germline, CDR1 is MNHEY, CDR2 SMNVEV (reference sequence). The CDR3 is CASSGQAGANQPQHF. The CDR3 region has the DNA TGTGCCAGCAGTGGGCAGGCAGGTGCCAATCAGCCCCAGCATTTT.

In regard to this clone: Sequence at one end of the junction differs from germline and may be a read error. The sample carries other DNA sequences with the same CDR3. This chain joins TRBV6-5 and TRBJ1-1; TRBD1 is a possible D gene (5 bases). Germline-derived CDR1 and CDR2 are MNHEY and SVGAGI. The CDR3 spans 13 residues. This chain's CDR3 is CASSYQGNTEAFF. CDR3 nucleotide sequence: TGTGCCAGTAGTTACCAGGGAAACACTGAAGCTTTCTTT.

The chain links TRBV6-6 to TRBJ1-1; D is possibly TRBD1 (5 bases). The germline V and J ends were trimmed by 5 bases and 11 bases, with 15 bases remaining between them. Germline values: CDR1 MNHNY, CDR2 SVGAGI (reference sequence). The CDR3 covers 12 residues. CDR3 DNA: TGTGCCAGCAGTCAAGAGGAGGGGAGGGCTTTCTTT. Translating it yields CASSQEEGRAFF.

The chain has TRBV19 and TRBJ1-1; the D is unclear. Germline CDR1 and CDR2: LNHDA and SQIVND (reference sequence). V was pared by 8 bases and J by 1 base, with 17 bases between. The CDR3 contains 15 residues. The CDR3 coding sequence is TGTGCCAGTTCAAGCGGGAGACGGCAGAACACTGAAGCTTTCTTT. Amino acid sequence: CASSSGRRQNTEAFF.

CDR3 residues: CAISGQESYEQYF. The CDR3 DNA reads TGTGCCATCAGTGGACAGGAGTCGTACGAGCAGTACTTC. The chain is built from TRBV10-3 and TRBJ2-7; a weak D match, TRBD1 (6 bases). With 4 bases removed from V and 4 bases from J, the gap between germline ends came to 11 bases. The length of the CDR3 is 13 residues. From germline, CDR1 is ENHRY and CDR2 SYGVKD.

J is TRBJ2-5 and V is TRBV28, with unresolved D. CDR3 length equals 13 residues. V lost 7 bases, J lost 5 bases, and 14 bases lay in between. Germline V lookup: CDR1 MDHEN, CDR2 SYDVKM. The CDR3 nucleotides are TGTGCCAGCAACCGGGCCCCCGCCGAGACCCAGTACTTC. Its translation: CASNRAPAETQYF.

As DNA, the CDR3 is TGTGCCGGAACCACTATCCAGGGGGGGGTGAACTATGGCTACACCTTC. Protein: CAGTTIQGGVNYGYTF. The V gene is TRBV7-2, the J gene TRBJ1-2; 7 bases are shared with TRBD1. This CDR3 has 16 amino acids. Germline CDR1 and CDR2: SGHTA and FQGNSA. With V trimmed by 11 bases and J by 2 bases, 17 bases remained unmatched.

V usage is TRBV5-1 and J usage is TRBJ2-5; 10 bases are a match to TRBD2. Germline V lookup: CDR1 SGHRS, CDR2 YFSETQ. CDR3 length equals 16 residues. With V trimmed by 5 bases and J by 0 bases, 7 bases remained unmatched. CDR3 sequence reads: CASRLNSGGHQETQYF. The CDR3 nucleotides read TGCGCCAGCAGACTGAATAGCGGGGGGCACCAAGAGACCCAGTACTTC.

The chain joins TRBV11-3 to TRBJ2-7; 7 bases are a match to TRBD2. The CDR3 extends over 13 amino acids. Germline values: CDR1 SGHNT, CDR2 YENEEA. Trimming at V came to 5 bases and at J to 7 bases, leaving 8 bases not matched to a gene. CDR3 nucleotides: TGTGCCAGCAGCCCCGGGGGGACGGGTGAGCAGTACTTC. Amino acid sequence: CASSPGGTGEQYF. Using reference TRBV11-3 and TRBJ2-7 for the parts outside the CDR3, the full variable domain is EAGVVQSPRYKIIEKKQPVAFWCNPISGHNTLYWYLQNLGQGPELLIRYENEEAVDDSQLPKDRFSAERLKGVDSTLKIQPAELGDSAVYLCASSPGGTGEQYFGPGTRLTVT.

Here the CDR3 reads CASSARGSYEQYF. The CDR3 DNA reads as TGTGCCAGCAGCGCGAGGGGATCCTACGAGCAGTACTTC. This chain uses TRBV7-2 with TRBJ2-7; possibly TRBD1 or TRBD2 for D (5 bases each). The CDR3 contains 13 residues. Trimming took off 5 bases at V and 1 base at J, with 9 bases between the two ends. Per germline, CDR1 SGHTA and CDR2 FQGNSA.

Comments on this clone: Its ends do not fully match the called genes, so a read error is possible. The CDR3 coding sequence is TGTGCCAGCACCTTAAAAGGGGGCCGGATCAATTCTTATTCACCCCTCCACTTT. Residues: CASTLKGGRINSYSPLHF. The rearrangement joins TRBV7-2 to TRBJ1-6, with 7 bases identical to TRBD1. The germline gives CDR1 SGHTA, CDR2 FQGNSA. The CDR3 loop spans 18 amino acids.

The chain has TRBV28 and TRBJ2-7, with D uncertain. CDR3 length: 12 amino acids. V lost 6 bases and J 3 bases, leaving 9 bases between the germline ends. CDR1 is MDHEN, CDR2 SYDVKM, per germline. CDR3 sequence reads: CASSSQIYEQYF. DNA of the CDR3: TGTGCCAGCAGCTCACAGATCTACGAGCAGTACTTC.

The rearrangement links TRBV30 to TRBJ1-3; D gene ambiguous. Trimming stripped 1 base from V and 5 bases from J, with 6 bases between. The CDR3 covers 12 residues. CDR1 is GTSNPN, CDR2 SVGIG, per germline (reference sequence). CDR3 DNA sequence: TGTGCCTGGAGTGCACAAAGAAACACCATATATTTT. Encoded protein: CAWSAQRNTIYF. The whole variable domain, remainder taken from reference TRBV30 and TRBJ1-3, is SQTIHQWPATLVQPVGSPLSLECTVEGTSNPNLYWYRQAAGRGLQLLFYSVGIGQISSEVPQNLSASRPQDRQFILSSKKLLLSDSGFYLCAWSAQRNTIYFGEGSWLTVV.

This chain links TRBV29-1 with TRBJ2-5, with unresolved D. This CDR3 contains 12 residues. Germline-derived CDR1 and CDR2 are SQVTM and ANQGSEA. The CDR3 reads CSTRRSQETQYF. The CDR3 region has the DNA TGCAGTACCCGACGGAGTCAAGAGACCCAGTACTTC.